This T cell receptor (beta chain) appears in the sequencing data of a study of early T cells in non-severe SARS-CoV-2 infection. Study summary: Unsorted whole blood bulk RNA was sequenced, with unpaired chains. The study's findings and limits: Anti-spike CD8 responses were favored in VDJdb matching, and private and CD4 specificities were missed.

Researchers tagged individual cDNA molecules with unique molecular identifiers. MiXCR, run by TCRdb on the 5' RACE reads, gives a single entry per CDR3 protein. The sample records about 40,000 distinct CDR3 sequences, about 4.9% being singletons. This clonotype was counted many times. The antigen remains unidentified. Germline assignment: CDR1 SGHTS and CDR2 YDEGEE. Trimming at V came to 5 bases and at J to 3 bases, leaving 4 bases not matched to a gene. The CDR3 runs to 14 residues. Sample: whole blood. The chain links TRBV5-8 to TRBJ2-2; 7 bases fit TRBD1. The source of this sequence is an adult who was a healthcare worker with PCR-confirmed SARS-CoV-2 infection or an uninfected control (not recorded which). The CDR3 here is CASSLGGHTGELFF. The DNA of the CDR3 is TGTGCCAGCAGTTTAGGGGGCCACACCGGGGAGCTGTTTTTT.